This TCR beta chain was observed in a study of glioma-infiltrating T cells. Broader study findings: Tissue-blood divergence was below expectation in non-neoplastic patients, above in gliomas. Tissue and blood shared very few CDR3 sequences.

The V gene end was trimmed by 6 bases and the J gene end by 7 bases; junction bases not matched to a gene: 14. The CDR3 spans 14 residues. The germline V gene encodes CDR1 DFQATT and CDR2 SNEGSKA (reference sequence). TCR alpha and beta CDR3 regions were amplified from RNA using iRepertoire nested multiplex PCR. Tissue mRNA or PBMC total RNA, about 85-400 ng, went into one-step reverse transcription and amplification. MiXCR was run by TCRdb on the multiplex PCR reads, yielding one entry per CDR3 protein. Of approximately 120,000 distinct CDR3 sequences listed, approximately 25% were seen once; the top ten hold roughly 15%. This clonotype was seen repeatedly, ten times or more. Its antigen is not identified.

This chain links TRBV20-1 with TRBJ1-2; TRBD1 agrees at 7 bases. The source of this sequence is a human donor with low-grade glioma or glioblastoma, undergoing nonglioma brain surgery, or in good health (not recorded which). Material: glioma tissue, nonneoplastic brain tissue, or PBMCs (not recorded which). The CDR3 bases are TGCAGTGCCGAACCCACAGGGGTCTCGACTGGCTACACCTTC. Amino acid sequence: CSAEPTGVSTGYTF.